This T cell receptor (beta chain) was sequenced during a study of T cell repertoires and Cas9 in healthy adults. Background on the study: Multi-effector potency, cytotoxicity and lineage were assessed in SpCas9-reactive CD4 and CD8 T cells.

The CDR3 length is 12 residues. The germline V gene has CDR1 SQVTM and CDR2 ANQGSEA. V lost 6 bases and J lost 4, with 12 bases in between. Clones were sequenced by immunoSEQ multiplex PCR, and TCRdb holds only the in-frame ones, with some missing. This table has roughly 14,000 clones, 85% to 90% appearing once. The source is a human donor in good health. The chain uses TRBV29-1 and TRBJ1-2; D is perhaps TRBD1 (6 bases). The sequencing sample was made of Tregs (CD4+, CD25+, CD127-, CD137-, CD154-) from PBMCs; culture status not recorded. CDR3 protein: CSVEQGGYGYTF. The CDR3 coding sequence is TGCAGCGTGGAACAGGGTGGCTATGGCTACACCTTC.